This TCR beta chain emerged from a study of blood T cell repertoires in COVID-19. Data came from immunoSEQ multiplex PCR; TCRdb stores just in-frame clones and leaves some out. The data contain 200,000 to 250,000 clones, roughly 88% of them singletons. The CDR3 contains 14 residues. V was pared by 5 bases and J by 5 bases, with 13 bases between. Germline-derived CDR1 and CDR2 are SGHDN and FVKESK. Patients at the Seattle site were enrolled during active infection and followed longitudinally. The chain has TRBV14 and TRBJ2-1; a possible D gene is TRBD2 (7 bases). The TCR was taken from a woman older than 75 with COVID-19, enrolled during active disease. The sequenced sample was peripheral blood. CDR3 bases: TGTGCCAGCAGCACGGGGGGCAGAAACAATGAGCAGTTCTTC. Protein sequence: CASSTGGRNNEQFF.